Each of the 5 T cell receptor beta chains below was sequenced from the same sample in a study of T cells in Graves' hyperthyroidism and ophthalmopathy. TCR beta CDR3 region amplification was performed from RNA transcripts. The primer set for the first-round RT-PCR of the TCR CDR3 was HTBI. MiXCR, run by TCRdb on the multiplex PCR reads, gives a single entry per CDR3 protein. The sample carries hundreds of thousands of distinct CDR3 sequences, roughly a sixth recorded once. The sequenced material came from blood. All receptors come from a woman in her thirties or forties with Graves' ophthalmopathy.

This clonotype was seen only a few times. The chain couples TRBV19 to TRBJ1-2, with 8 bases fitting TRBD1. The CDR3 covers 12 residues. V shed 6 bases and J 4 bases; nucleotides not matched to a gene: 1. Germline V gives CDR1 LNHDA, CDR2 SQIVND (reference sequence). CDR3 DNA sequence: TGTGCCAGTAGAGACAGGGGCTATGGCTACACCTTC. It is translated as CASRDRGYGYTF.

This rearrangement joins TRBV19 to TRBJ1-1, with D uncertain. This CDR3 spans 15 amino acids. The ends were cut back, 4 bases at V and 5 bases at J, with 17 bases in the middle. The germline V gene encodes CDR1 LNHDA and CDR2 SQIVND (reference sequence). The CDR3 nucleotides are TGTGCCAGTAGTACCCCGGACCAGAGGCGGACTGAAGCTTTCTTT. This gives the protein CASSTPDQRRTEAFF.

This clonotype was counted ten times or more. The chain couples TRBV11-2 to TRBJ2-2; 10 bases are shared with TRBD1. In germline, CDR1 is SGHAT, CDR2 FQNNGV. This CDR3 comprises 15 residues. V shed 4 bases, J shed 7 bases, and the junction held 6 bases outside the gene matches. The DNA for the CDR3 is TGTGCCAGCAGCTCAAGACAGGGGGCGGTCGGGGAGCTGTTTTTT. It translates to CASSSRQGAVGELFF.

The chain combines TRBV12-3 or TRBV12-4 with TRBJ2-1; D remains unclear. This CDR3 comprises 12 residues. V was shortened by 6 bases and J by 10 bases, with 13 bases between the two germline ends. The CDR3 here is CASSLHTTEQFF. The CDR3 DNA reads TGTGCCAGCAGCCTACACACCACGGAGCAGTTCTTC.

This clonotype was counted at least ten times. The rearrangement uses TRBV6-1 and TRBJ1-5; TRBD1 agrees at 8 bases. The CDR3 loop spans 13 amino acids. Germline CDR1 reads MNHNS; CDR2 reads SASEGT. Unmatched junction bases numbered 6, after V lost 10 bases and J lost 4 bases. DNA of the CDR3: TGTGCCACGGCGGACAGGGCAAATCAGCCCCAGCATTTT. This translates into CATADRANQPQHF.